A selection of T cell receptor beta chains follows, all from one sample in a study of technical replicates of blood from several donors. Some clones are missing from TCRdb's copy, which holds only in-frame ones; the method was immunoSEQ multiplex PCR. The sample includes some 77,000 clones, roughly 96% of them seen just once. Sequenced: T cells isolated from PBMCs. Receptors were obtained from a human donor in good health. Both conserved end residues are part of each CDR3. Fields, in order: clone size, D gene, J gene, V gene, CDR3 protein. The D gene is left open where the match is weak. Clone size is not always given. Where it is, it says once, few, many or a class for expanded clones.

clone_size: -
d_call: TRBD1
j_call: TRBJ1-5
v_call: TRBV27
cdr3_aa: CASSPLTGIHQPQHF

clone_size: -
d_call: TRBD1
j_call: TRBJ1-5
v_call: TRBV29-1
cdr3_aa: CSASRDRPHQPQHF

clone_size: -
d_call: -
j_call: TRBJ2-3
v_call: TRBV27
cdr3_aa: CASSLAQRADTQYF

clone_size: -
d_call: TRBD2
j_call: TRBJ2-7
v_call: TRBV6-1
cdr3_aa: CASSEGLAGAPSYEQYF

clone_size: -
d_call: TRBD2
j_call: TRBJ2-7
v_call: TRBV30
cdr3_aa: CAWGLAGVYEQYF

clone_size: -
d_call: TRBD2
j_call: TRBJ2-7
v_call: TRBV18
cdr3_aa: CASSPGGLAGGGEQYF

clone_size: -
d_call: TRBD1
j_call: TRBJ2-1
v_call: TRBV7-9
cdr3_aa: CASSNPFRDRGNEQFF

clone_size: -
d_call: TRBD1
j_call: TRBJ1-2
v_call: TRBV25-1
cdr3_aa: CASSGRQGYNYGYTF

clone_size: once
d_call: -
j_call: TRBJ2-7
v_call: TRBV6-1
cdr3_aa: CASSEAGSSYEQYF

clone_size: -
d_call: -
j_call: TRBJ2-7
v_call: TRBV11-3
cdr3_aa: CASSLDAQASSYEQYF